Listed below are T cell receptor beta chains from one sample, sequenced in a study of OX40 agonist ivuxolimab in advanced cancers. Sequencing used immunoSEQ multiplex PCR; TCRdb keeps in-frame clones, though not all of them. The sample carries approximately 98,000 clones, under 90% recorded once. The specimen was CD4+ or CD8+ T cells sorted from blood, collected in a trial of the OX40 agonist ivuxolimab. All receptors derive from an adult with an advanced solid tumor such as melanoma, head and neck, liver or kidney cancer. CDR3s include the opening cysteine and the closing phenylalanine or tryptophan.

J gene,V gene,CDR3 protein
TRBJ1-2,TRBV29-1,CSVARRNYGYTF
TRBJ1-2,TRBV4-3,CASSQNTGTGVNYGYTF
TRBJ1-5,TRBV19,CASSPIQGVNQPQHF
TRBJ1-2,TRBV5-4,CASSQDRGAYGYTF
TRBJ2-3,TRBV15,CATSREGSTDTQYF
TRBJ2-7,TRBV27,CASSLYLTSGGYEQYF
TRBJ1-1,TRBV18,CASSPRRDAPEAFF
TRBJ1-4,TRBV28,CASSPGGVGEKLFF
TRBJ2-3,TRBV6-4,CASRRTGVGDTQYF
TRBJ2-1,TRBV4-1,CASSQPLGLRGDGEQFF
TRBJ1-4,TRBV5-1,CASSLGGGTNEKLFF
TRBJ2-1,TRBV2,CASSEAARGEQFF
TRBJ1-5,TRBV11-2,CASSSWDPGTDNQPQHF
TRBJ2-2,TRBV5-1,CASSLAGAVTGELFF
TRBJ2-7,TRBV9,CASSVGSRPYEQYF
TRBJ1-2,TRBV2,CASLQGYYGYTF
TRBJ2-7,TRBV6-4,CAISRDFYEQYF
TRBJ2-7,TRBV5-6,CASSLVGGHEQYF